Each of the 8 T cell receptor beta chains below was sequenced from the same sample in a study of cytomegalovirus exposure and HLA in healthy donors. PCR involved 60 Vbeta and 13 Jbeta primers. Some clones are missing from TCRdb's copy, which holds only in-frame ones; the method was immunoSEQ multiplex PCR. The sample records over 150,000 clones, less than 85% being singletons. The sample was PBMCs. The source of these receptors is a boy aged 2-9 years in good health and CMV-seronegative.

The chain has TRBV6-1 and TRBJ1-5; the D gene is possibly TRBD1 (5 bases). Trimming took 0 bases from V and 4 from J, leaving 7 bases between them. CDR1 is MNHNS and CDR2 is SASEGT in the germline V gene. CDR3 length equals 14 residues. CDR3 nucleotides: TGTGCCAGCAGTGAAGCGTCAGGGAATCAGCCCCAGCATTTT. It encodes CASSEASGNQPQHF.

In DNA form, the CDR3 reads TGTGCCAGCAGCGTAGGGGGAGTGGTTGAGCAGTTCTTC. Translated: CASSVGGVVEQFF. The chain couples TRBV9 to TRBJ2-1, with a possible D match to TRBD2 (5 bases). The CDR3 contains 13 residues. The V end was cut by 0 bases, the J end by 9 bases, with 10 bases between. The germline V gene has CDR1 SGDLS and CDR2 YYNGEE.

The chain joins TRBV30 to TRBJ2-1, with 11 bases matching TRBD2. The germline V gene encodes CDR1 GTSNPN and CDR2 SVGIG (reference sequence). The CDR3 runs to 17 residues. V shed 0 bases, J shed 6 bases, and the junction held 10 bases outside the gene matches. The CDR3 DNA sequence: TGTGCCTGGAGTGTATTTCTAGCGGGGGGCATAGGCAATGAGCAGTTCTTC. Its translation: CAWSVFLAGGIGNEQFF.

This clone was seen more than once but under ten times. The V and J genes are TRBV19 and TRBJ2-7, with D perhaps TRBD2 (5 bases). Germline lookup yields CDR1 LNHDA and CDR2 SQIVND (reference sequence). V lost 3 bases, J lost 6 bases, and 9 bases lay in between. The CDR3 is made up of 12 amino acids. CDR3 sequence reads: CASSIRRFEQYF. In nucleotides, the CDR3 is TGTGCCAGTAGTATTAGGAGGTTCGAGCAGTACTTC.

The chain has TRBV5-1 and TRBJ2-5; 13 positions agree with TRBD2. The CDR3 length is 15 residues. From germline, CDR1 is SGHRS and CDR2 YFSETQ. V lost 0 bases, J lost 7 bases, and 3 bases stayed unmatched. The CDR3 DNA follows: TGCGCCAGCAGCTTGGGGACTAGCGGGGGAGGGACCCAGTACTTC. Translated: CASSLGTSGGGTQYF.

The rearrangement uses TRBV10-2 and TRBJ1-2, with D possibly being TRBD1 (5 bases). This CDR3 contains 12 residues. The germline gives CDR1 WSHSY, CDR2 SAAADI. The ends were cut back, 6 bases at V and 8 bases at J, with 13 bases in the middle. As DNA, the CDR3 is TGCGCCAGCAGCCAACGGACACTCGGCTACACCTTC. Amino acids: CASSQRTLGYTF.

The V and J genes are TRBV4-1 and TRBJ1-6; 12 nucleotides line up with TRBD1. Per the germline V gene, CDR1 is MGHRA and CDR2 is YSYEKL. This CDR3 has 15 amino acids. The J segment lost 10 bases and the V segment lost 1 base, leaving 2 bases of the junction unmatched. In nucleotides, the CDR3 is TGCGCCAGCAGCCAAGTAGGGACAGGGGGCTCACCCCTCCACTTT. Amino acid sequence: CASSQVGTGGSPLHF.

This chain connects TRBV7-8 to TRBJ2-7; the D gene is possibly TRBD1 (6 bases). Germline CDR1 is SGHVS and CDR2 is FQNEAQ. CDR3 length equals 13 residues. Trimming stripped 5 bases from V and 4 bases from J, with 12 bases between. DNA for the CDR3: TGTGCCAGCAGCCGCATCGGGACATACGAGCAGTACGTC. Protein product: CASSRIGTYEQYV.